The clone carrying this T cell receptor beta chain was picked up one time. CDR3 length equals 17 residues. The germline V gene encodes CDR1 MNHNY and CDR2 SVGAGI (reference sequence). The ends were cut back, 5 bases at V and 6 bases at J, with 26 bases in the middle. These data belong to a study of blood T cell repertoires in COVID-19. Turning to the study itself: Acute and convalescent COVID-19 specimens originated in the United States, Italy and Spain.

In the authors' workflow: Counts of nucleated cells, estimated from reference gene primer amplification, were obtained. TCRdb keeps only in-frame clones here, not all; method: immunoSEQ multiplex PCR. That table furnishes V, J and clone size, whereas the DNA furnished D and trimming. Found here are some 45,000 clones, approximately 80% of them singletons; the top ten hold roughly 19%. The chain recombines TRBV6-6 with TRBJ2-7; a weak D match, TRBD2 (6 bases). The sequencing sample was made of peripheral blood. This TCR was recovered from a man aged 70 or older with acute or convalescent COVID-19. The CDR3 DNA reads as TGTGCCAGCAGTCAGACGCCATGGGGCCGGATCGGGGGCGAGCAGTACTTC. Its translation is CASSQTPWGRIGGEQYF.